These 3 T cell receptor beta chains share one sample of origin, sequenced in a study of T cell changes during pregnancy in multiple sclerosis. Only in-frame clones appear in the TCRdb table, and some are missing; sequencing was by immunoSEQ multiplex PCR. The sample lists under 50,000 clones, more than 85% occurring once. Sequences were derived from CD8+ T cells from peripheral blood mononuclear cells, sampled in the second trimester of pregnancy. All receptors derive from a female donor with multiple sclerosis, enrolled in a pregnancy study.

The chain recombines TRBV11-3 with TRBJ2-2; 9 bases align to TRBD1. J gave up 4 bases and V 5 bases, and 8 bases lay outside the gene matches. From germline, CDR1 is SGHNT and CDR2 YENEEA. The CDR3 consists of 16 residues. CDR3 nucleotide sequence: TGTGCCAGCAGCCGCCCCGGGACAGGGAGCACCGGGGAGCTGTTTTTT. It translates to CASSRPGTGSTGELFF.

This sequence joins TRBV7-3 and TRBJ2-5, with a weak D call TRBD1 (6 bases). The CDR3 runs to 16 residues. V was shortened by 1 base and J by 4 bases, with 16 bases between the two germline ends. The germline CDR1 and CDR2 sequences are SGHTA and FQGTGA. Written as DNA, the CDR3 is TGTGCCAGCAGCTTAAGGGGACCCAGCAGGGGAGAGACCCAGTACTTC. Protein sequence: CASSLRGPSRGETQYF. The full variable domain, with the rest looked up from reference TRBV7-3 and TRBJ2-5, is GAGVSQTPSNKVTEKGKYVELRCDPISGHTALYWYRQSLGQGPEFLIYFQGTGAADDSGLPNDRFFAVRPEGSVSTLKIQRTERGDSAVYLCASSLRGPSRGETQYFGPGTRLLVL.

The chain couples TRBV7-6 to TRBJ1-1, with D possibly TRBD1 on 5 matching bases. The CDR3 extends over 12 amino acids. The ends were cut back, 5 bases at V and 8 bases at J, with 12 bases in the middle. CDR1 and CDR2 (germline): SGHVS, FNYEAQ. CDR3 coding DNA: TGTGCCAGCAGCCCTACAGGTCGGGAAGCTTTCTTT. Encoded protein: CASSPTGREAFF.